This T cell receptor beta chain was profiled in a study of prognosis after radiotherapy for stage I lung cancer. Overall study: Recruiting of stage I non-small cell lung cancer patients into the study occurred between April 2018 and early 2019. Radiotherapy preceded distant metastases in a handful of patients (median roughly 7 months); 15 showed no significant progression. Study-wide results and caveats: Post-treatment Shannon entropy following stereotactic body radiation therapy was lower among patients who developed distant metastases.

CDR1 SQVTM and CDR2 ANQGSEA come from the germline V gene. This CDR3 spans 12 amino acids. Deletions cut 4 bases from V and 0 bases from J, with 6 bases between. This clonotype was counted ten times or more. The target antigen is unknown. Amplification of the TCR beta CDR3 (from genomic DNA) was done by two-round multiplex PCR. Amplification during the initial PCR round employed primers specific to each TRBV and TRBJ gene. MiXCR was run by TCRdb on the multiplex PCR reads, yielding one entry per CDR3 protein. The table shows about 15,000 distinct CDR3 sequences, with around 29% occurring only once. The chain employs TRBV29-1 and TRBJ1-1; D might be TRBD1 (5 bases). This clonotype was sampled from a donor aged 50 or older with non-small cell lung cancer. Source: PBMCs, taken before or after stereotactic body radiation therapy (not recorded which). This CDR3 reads CSVGQMNTEAFF. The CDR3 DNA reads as TGCAGCGTTGGACAGATGAACACTGAAGCTTTCTTT.